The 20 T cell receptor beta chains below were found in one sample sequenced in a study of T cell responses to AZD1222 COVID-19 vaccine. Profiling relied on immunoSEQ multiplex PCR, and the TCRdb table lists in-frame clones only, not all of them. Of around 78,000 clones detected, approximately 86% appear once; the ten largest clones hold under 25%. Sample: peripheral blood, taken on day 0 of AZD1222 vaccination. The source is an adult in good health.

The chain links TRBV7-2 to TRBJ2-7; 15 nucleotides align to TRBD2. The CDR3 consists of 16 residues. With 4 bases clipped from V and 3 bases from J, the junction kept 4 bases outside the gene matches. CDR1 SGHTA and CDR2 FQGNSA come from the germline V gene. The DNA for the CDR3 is TGTGCCAGCAGCTCGGGACTAGCGGGAGGCCACTACGAGCAGTACTTC. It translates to CASSSGLAGGHYEQYF.

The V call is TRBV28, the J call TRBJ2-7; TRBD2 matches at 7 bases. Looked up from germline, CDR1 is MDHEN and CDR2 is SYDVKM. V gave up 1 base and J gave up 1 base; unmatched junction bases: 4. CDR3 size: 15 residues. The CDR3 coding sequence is TGTGCCAGCAGTTTATCGGGGACTAAATCCTACGAGCAGTACTTC. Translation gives CASSLSGTKSYEQYF.

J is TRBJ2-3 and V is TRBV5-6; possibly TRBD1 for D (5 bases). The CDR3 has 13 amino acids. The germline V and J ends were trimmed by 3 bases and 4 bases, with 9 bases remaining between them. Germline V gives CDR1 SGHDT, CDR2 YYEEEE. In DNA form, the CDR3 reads TGTGCCAGCAGCTCAGGGTACTCAGATACGCAGTATTTT. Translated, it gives CASSSGYSDTQYF.

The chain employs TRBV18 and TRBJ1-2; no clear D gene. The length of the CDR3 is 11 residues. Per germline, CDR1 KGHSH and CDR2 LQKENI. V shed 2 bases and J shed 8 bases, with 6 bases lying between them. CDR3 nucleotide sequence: TGTGCCAGCTCACCAAGAAACGGCTACACCTTC. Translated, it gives CASSPRNGYTF.

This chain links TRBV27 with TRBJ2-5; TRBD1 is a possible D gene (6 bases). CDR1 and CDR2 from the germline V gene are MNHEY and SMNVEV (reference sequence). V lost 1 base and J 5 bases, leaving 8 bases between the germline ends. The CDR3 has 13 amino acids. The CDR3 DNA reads TGTGCCAGCAGTTTATACAGGGAGGAGACCCAGTACTTC. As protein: CASSLYREETQYF.

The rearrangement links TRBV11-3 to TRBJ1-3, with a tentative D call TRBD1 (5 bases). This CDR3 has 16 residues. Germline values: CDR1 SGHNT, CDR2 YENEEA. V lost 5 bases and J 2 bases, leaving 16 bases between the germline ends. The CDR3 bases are TGTGCCAGCAGCGAGGCGAGCGGGGCCGCTGGAAACACCATATATTTT. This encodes CASSEASGAAGNTIYF.

Written as DNA, the CDR3 is TGTGCCAGCAGTCGGACCAGATACGAGCAGTACTTC. It encodes CASSRTRYEQYF. The J gene is TRBJ2-7, the V gene TRBV12-3 or TRBV12-4; D call uncertain. This CDR3 contains 12 residues. The V end lost 5 bases, the J end lost 4 bases, and 9 bases lay between the germline ends.

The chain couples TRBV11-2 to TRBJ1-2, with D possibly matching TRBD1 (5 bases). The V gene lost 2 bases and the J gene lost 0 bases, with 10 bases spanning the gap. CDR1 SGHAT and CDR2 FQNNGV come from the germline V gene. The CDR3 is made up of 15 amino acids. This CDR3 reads CASSLSGASNYGYTF. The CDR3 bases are TGTGCCAGCAGCTTATCCGGGGCCTCTAACTATGGCTACACCTTC.

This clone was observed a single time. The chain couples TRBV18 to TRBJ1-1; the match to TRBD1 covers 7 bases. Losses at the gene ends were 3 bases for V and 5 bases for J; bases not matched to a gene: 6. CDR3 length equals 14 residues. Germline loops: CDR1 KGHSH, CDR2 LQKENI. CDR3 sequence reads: CASSPDRARTEAFF. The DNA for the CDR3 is TGTGCCAGCTCACCCGACAGGGCACGGACTGAAGCTTTCTTT.

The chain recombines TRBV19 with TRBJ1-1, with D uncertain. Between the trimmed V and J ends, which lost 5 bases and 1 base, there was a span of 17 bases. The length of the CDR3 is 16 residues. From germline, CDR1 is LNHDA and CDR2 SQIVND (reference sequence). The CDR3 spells CASSVYPESWNTEAFF. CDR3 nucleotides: TGTGCCAGTAGTGTCTACCCCGAGTCGTGGAACACTGAAGCTTTCTTT.

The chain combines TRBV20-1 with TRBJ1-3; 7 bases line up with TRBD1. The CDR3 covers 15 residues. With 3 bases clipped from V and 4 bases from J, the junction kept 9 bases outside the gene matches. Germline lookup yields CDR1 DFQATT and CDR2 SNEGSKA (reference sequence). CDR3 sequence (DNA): TGCAGTGCTAGTCCAACAGGGGTTAAAGGAAACACCATATATTTT. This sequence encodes CSASPTGVKGNTIYF.

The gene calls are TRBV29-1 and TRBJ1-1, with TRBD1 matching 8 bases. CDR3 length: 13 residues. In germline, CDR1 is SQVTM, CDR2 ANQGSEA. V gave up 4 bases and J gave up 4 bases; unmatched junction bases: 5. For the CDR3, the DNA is TGCAGCGTTGGCAGGGGGCAGAGCACTGAAGCTTTCTTT. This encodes CSVGRGQSTEAFF.

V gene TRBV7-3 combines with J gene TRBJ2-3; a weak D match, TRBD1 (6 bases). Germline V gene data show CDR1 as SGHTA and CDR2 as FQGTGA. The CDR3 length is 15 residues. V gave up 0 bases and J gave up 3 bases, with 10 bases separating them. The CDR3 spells CASSLTGDRTDTQYF. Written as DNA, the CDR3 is TGTGCCAGCAGCTTAACGGGAGACAGGACAGATACGCAGTATTTT.

The CDR3 DNA reads as TGTGCCAGCAGTTCCCAGGGATTCGATCAGCCCCAGCATTTT. Translation: CASSSQGFDQPQHF. The rearrangement joins TRBV28 to TRBJ1-5; D might be TRBD1 (5 bases). Trimming cost V 4 bases and J 5 bases, with 12 bases left between them. Germline CDR1 MDHEN, CDR2 SYDVKM. The CDR3 has 14 amino acids. Full variable domain (outside the CDR3, taken from reference TRBV28 and TRBJ1-5): DVKVTQSSRYLVKRTGEKVFLECVQDMDHENMFWYRQDPGLGLRLIYFSYDVKMKEKGDIPEGYSVSREKKERFSLILESASTNQTSMYLCASSSQGFDQPQHFGDGTRLSIL.

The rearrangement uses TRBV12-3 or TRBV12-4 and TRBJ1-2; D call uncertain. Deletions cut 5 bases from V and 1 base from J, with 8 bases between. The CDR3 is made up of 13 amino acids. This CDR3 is CASSLGNNYGYTF. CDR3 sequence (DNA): TGTGCCAGCAGTCTAGGAAATAACTATGGCTACACCTTC.

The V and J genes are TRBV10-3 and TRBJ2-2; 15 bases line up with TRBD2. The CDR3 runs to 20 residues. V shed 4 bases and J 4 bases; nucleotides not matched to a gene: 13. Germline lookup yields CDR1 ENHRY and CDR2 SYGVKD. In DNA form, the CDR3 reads TGTGCCATCAGTGGCATTGGGACTAGCGGGAGGCCCACGACCACCGGGGAGCTGTTTTTT. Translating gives CAISGIGTSGRPTTTGELFF.

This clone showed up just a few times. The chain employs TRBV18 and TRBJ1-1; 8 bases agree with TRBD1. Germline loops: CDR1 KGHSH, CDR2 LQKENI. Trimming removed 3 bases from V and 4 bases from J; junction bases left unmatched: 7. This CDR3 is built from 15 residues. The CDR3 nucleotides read TGTGCCAGCTCACCCAACAGGGGGAGACCCACTGAAGCTTTCTTT. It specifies CASSPNRGRPTEAFF.

The CDR3 DNA is TGTGCCAGCAGCTTTTGGGATTTCAGCACAGATACGCAGTATTTT. Translated: CASSFWDFSTDTQYF. The chain recombines TRBV7-9 with TRBJ2-3; no firm D call. Germline V lookup: CDR1 SEHNR, CDR2 FQNEAQ (reference sequence). Deletions cut 3 bases from V and 0 bases from J, with 10 bases between. This CDR3 is 15 amino acids long.

CDR3 in DNA: TGTGCCAGCAGCCCAGGTTCCGGGACAGGGTCGACCCAGTACTTC. Its translation: CASSPGSGTGSTQYF. This chain uses TRBV3-1 (or the pseudogene TRBV3-2) with TRBJ2-5; 9 bases agree with TRBD1. The V segment lost 4 bases and the J segment 7 bases; nucleotides outside the gene matches: 10. The CDR3 extends over 15 amino acids. Germline V gene lookup returns CDR1 LGHDT and CDR2 YNNKEL (reference sequence).

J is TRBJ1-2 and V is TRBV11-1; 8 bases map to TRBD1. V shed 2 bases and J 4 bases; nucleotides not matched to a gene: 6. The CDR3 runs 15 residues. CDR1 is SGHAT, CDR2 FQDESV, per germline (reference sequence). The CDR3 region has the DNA TGTGCCAGCAGCTTATCATCGGGACAGGCCTATGGCTACACCTTC. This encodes CASSLSSGQAYGYTF.